A single sample gave rise to the 13 T cell receptor beta chains below, sequenced in a study of human T cells and chemical hapten exposure. Whole blood that had not been fractionated was the source of extracted total RNA. For the library, individual cDNA molecules each received unique molecular identifiers. One entry per CDR3 protein, called by TCRdb with MiXCR from the reads. Of 100,000 to 150,000 distinct CDR3 sequences listed, about 8.9% are singletons. The sample was whole blood. These receptors all stem from a human donor in good health. Some clones in this sample may be carry-over from other donors' samples.

The chain carries TRBV7-2 and TRBJ1-2, with TRBD1 as a possible D gene (6 bases). This CDR3 is 16 amino acids long. CDR1 SGHTA and CDR2 FQGNSA come from the germline V gene. V was clipped by 4 bases and J by 5 bases, with 20 bases between them. As DNA, the CDR3 is TGTGCCAGCAGCTCCCCCGGGGCTCTTAGGGGGTATGGCTACACCTTC. It yields the protein CASSSPGALRGYGYTF. The full variable domain, rest sourced from reference TRBV7-2 and TRBJ1-2, is GAGVSQSPSNKVTEKGKDVELRCDPISGHTALYWYRQSLGQGLEFLIYFQGNSAPDKSGLPSDRFSAERTGGSVSTLTIQRTQQEDSAVYLCASSSPGALRGYGYTFGSGTRLTVV.

This clonotype was seen ten or more times. The chain's CDR3 is CASSLRGIQLAGGFNEQFF. As DNA, the CDR3 is TGTGCCAGCAGCTTAAGGGGGATCCAGCTAGCGGGAGGATTCAATGAGCAGTTCTTC. The chain couples TRBV11-2 to TRBJ2-1; 11 bases agree with TRBD2. After removal of 2 bases from V and 6 bases from J, the junction contained 15 bases not matched to a gene. This CDR3 is 19 amino acids long. Germline V CDR1 and CDR2: SGHAT, FQNNGV.

This chain uses TRBV9 with TRBJ2-3, with TRBD2 matching over 8 bases. With 4 bases clipped from V and 5 bases from J, the junction kept 9 bases outside the gene matches. The length of the CDR3 is 15 residues. Germline CDR1 and CDR2: SGDLS and YYNGEE. CDR3 residues: CASSFTGTRGDTQYF. The CDR3 coding sequence is TGTGCCAGCAGCTTTACCGGGACTAGGGGAGATACGCAGTATTTT.

This clonotype occurred many times. The chain couples TRBV9 to TRBJ2-2; D possibly uses TRBD1 or TRBD2 (6 bases each). Trimming cost V 4 bases and J 0 bases, with 13 bases left between them. Germline CDR1 and CDR2: SGDLS and YYNGEE. The CDR3 totals 16 residues. The DNA of the CDR3 is TGTGCCAGCAGCCCACCCGGGGGCGCGAACACCGGGGAGCTGTTTTTT. This codes for CASSPPGGANTGELFF.

This clonotype turned up a few times. This chain links TRBV4-3 with TRBJ2-1, with a tentative D call TRBD2 (6 bases). The CDR3 sequence is 18 residues long. Germline V CDR1 and CDR2: LGHNA, YSLEER. Trimming shortened V by 0 bases and J by 1 base, and 16 bases separated the two germline ends. CDR3 nucleotides: TGCGCCAGCAGCCAAGATCCACCTAAGACTAGATCCTACAATGAGCAGTTCTTC. It yields the protein CASSQDPPKTRSYNEQFF.

This clonotype was counted only a few times. The chain has TRBV20-1 and TRBJ2-7, with TRBD1 as a possible D gene (5 bases). Germline-derived CDR1 and CDR2 are DFQATT and SNEGSKA (reference sequence). The germline V and J ends were trimmed by 0 bases and 4 bases, with 7 bases remaining between them. The CDR3 is made up of 12 amino acids. The CDR3, as DNA: TGCAGTGCTAGAGAGGGGCAGTACGAGCAGTACTTC. It encodes CSAREGQYEQYF.

This clonotype was found many times. The J gene is TRBJ2-2, the V gene TRBV2; 8 positions agree with TRBD2. V shed 1 base and J 4 bases; nucleotides not matched to a gene: 5. Germline assignment: CDR1 SNHLY and CDR2 FYNNEI. This CDR3 comprises 16 residues. CDR3 sequence reads: CASSEGWGLGTGELFF. As DNA, the CDR3 is TGTGCCAGCAGTGAAGGATGGGGACTAGGCACCGGGGAGCTGTTTTTT.

The rearrangement uses TRBV23-1 and TRBJ2-2; 7 nucleotides align to TRBD1. TRBV23-1 is classed as an ORF, of uncertain function. V dropped 2 bases and J dropped 0; count of bases not matched to a gene: 6. This CDR3 is built from 17 residues. Here the CDR3 reads CASSQRDSFTNTGELFF. CDR3 DNA sequence: TGCGCCAGCAGTCAACGGGACAGCTTCACGAACACCGGGGAGCTGTTTTTT.

In this sample, this clonotype turned up many times. This rearrangement joins TRBV20-1 to TRBJ1-6; unclear D gene. The V gene's germline CDR1 is DFQATT and CDR2 SNEGSKA (reference sequence). With 1 base removed from V and 0 bases from J, the gap between germline ends came to 13 bases. The length of the CDR3 is 17 residues. As DNA, the CDR3 is TGCAGTGCTAGAGGGCTAGGTCCGGACTCCTATAATTCACCCCTCCACTTT. Its protein product is CSARGLGPDSYNSPLHF.

Points on this clonotype: The junction shows a germline mismatch at one end, possibly a read error. This sequence joins TRBV12-3 or TRBV12-4 and TRBJ2-7; tentatively, D is TRBD1 or TRBD2 (5 bases each). The CDR3 has 15 amino acids. In DNA, the CDR3 is TGTGTCAGCAGTTTAGGGGTGGGGGATCCCTACGAGCAGTACTTC. Translating gives CVSSLGVGDPYEQYF.

This clonotype came up many times. This chain uses TRBV24-1 with TRBJ2-1; TRBD2 is a possible D gene (6 bases). Germline-derived CDR1 and CDR2 are KGHDR and SFDVKD. The V gene lost 11 bases and the J gene lost 9 bases, with 16 bases spanning the gap. The CDR3 length is 12 residues. CDR3 protein: CANQEGLGEQFF. Here the CDR3 DNA reads TGTGCCAACCAGGAGGGGTTGGGTGAGCAGTTCTTC.

This clonotype was detected ten times or more. This rearrangement joins TRBV6-1 to TRBJ2-1; 10 bases agree with TRBD2. V shed 0 bases, J shed 8 bases, and the junction held 13 bases outside the gene matches. The CDR3 spans 18 residues. Germline values: CDR1 MNHNS, CDR2 SASEGT. CDR3 region: CASSEARYKAGGRDEQFF. CDR3 sequence (DNA): TGTGCCAGCAGTGAAGCAAGGTACAAAGCGGGAGGGCGAGATGAGCAGTTCTTC.

Many counts were recorded for this clonotype. V is TRBV13 and J is TRBJ2-2; D unclear. Trimming pared 5 bases from V and 5 bases from J, leaving 9 bases between. The germline V gene encodes CDR1 PRHDT and CDR2 FYEKMQ (reference sequence). The CDR3 is 13 residues long. CDR3 in DNA: TGTGCCAGCAGCCCCGGGTTAACCGGGGAGCTGTTTTTT. This sequence encodes CASSPGLTGELFF.